The 11 T cell receptor beta chains below come from one sample, sequenced in a study of T cells in Graves' hyperthyroidism and ophthalmopathy. Amplified TCR beta CDR3 regions came from RNA transcripts. During a first-round RT-PCR of the TCR CDR3, the HTBI primer set was used. TCRdb processed the multiplex PCR reads anew with MiXCR; each CDR3 protein has one entry. The sample carries 350,000 or so distinct CDR3 sequences, roughly a fifth recorded once. The sequenced sample was blood. These receptor sequences come from a woman aged 50 to 60 with Graves' hyperthyroidism.

This clonotype was seen repeatedly, ten times or more. The chain has TRBV20-1 and TRBJ2-3, with D unresolved. Germline CDR1 reads DFQATT; CDR2 reads SNEGSKA (reference sequence). The CDR3 is 10 amino acids. The CDR3 spells CSYFSDTQYF. CDR3 DNA: TGCAGCTATTTTTCGGATACGCAGTATTTT.

The chain joins TRBV19 to TRBJ1-1; 9 nucleotides line up with TRBD1. The CDR3 loop spans 15 amino acids. The germline gives CDR1 LNHDA, CDR2 SQIVND (reference sequence). Unmatched junction bases numbered 10, after V lost 4 bases and J lost 7 bases. The CDR3 DNA sequence: TGTGCCAGTAGTAGAGGGGGACAGGGAGCACTTGAAGCTTTCTTT. This sequence encodes CASSRGGQGALEAFF.

The chain is built from TRBV6-1 and TRBJ1-5; tentatively, D is TRBD1 (6 bases). CDR1 is MNHNS and CDR2 is SASEGT in the germline V gene. The CDR3 runs 18 residues. V was shortened by 2 bases and J by 2 bases, with 19 bases between the two germline ends. The CDR3 DNA follows: TGTGCCAGCAGTGAACGGGGGGGGCAATTCGTGGGCAATCAGCCCCAGCATTTT. Translating gives CASSERGGQFVGNQPQHF.

This clonotype was seen repeatedly, ten times or more. The chain recombines TRBV20-1 with TRBJ2-1; 9 bases are shared with TRBD1. V dropped 4 bases and J dropped 0; count of bases not matched to a gene: 7. In germline, CDR1 is DFQATT, CDR2 SNEGSKA (reference sequence). CDR3 length equals 16 residues. CDR3 loop: CSAKGTGQGSYNEQFF. The CDR3 DNA reads as TGCAGTGCTAAAGGGACAGGGCAGGGCTCCTACAATGAGCAGTTCTTC.

The table lists this clonotype with a few counts. The rearrangement joins TRBV4-2 to TRBJ2-7, with 9 nucleotides matching TRBD1. Looked up from germline, CDR1 is LGHNA and CDR2 is YNFKEQ. V lost 0 bases, J lost 4 bases, and 4 bases stayed unmatched. This CDR3 is built from 15 residues. The CDR3 nucleotides read TGTGCCAGCAGCCAAGAGAACAGGGGGCAATACGAGCAGTACTTC. Protein product: CASSQENRGQYEQYF.

V is TRBV5-1 and J is TRBJ2-1, with 8 bases identical to TRBD2. The germline V gene encodes CDR1 SGHRS and CDR2 YFSETQ. After removal of 2 bases from V and 8 bases from J, the junction contained 6 bases not matched to a gene. This CDR3 comprises 14 residues. Here the CDR3 reads CASSFGREVDEQFF. Written as DNA, the CDR3 is TGCGCCAGCAGCTTTGGGCGGGAGGTCGATGAGCAGTTCTTC.

This chain joins TRBV10-3 and TRBJ1-1; D is perhaps TRBD1 (6 bases). The germline V gene has CDR1 ENHRY and CDR2 SYGVKD. CDR3 length: 14 amino acids. V dropped 6 bases and J dropped 1 base, with 12 bases sitting between them. The CDR3 coding sequence is TGTGCCATCAGACCCGGGGGGCAGAACACTGAAGCTTTCTTT. Its protein is CAIRPGGQNTEAFF.

This clonotype came up a few times. The chain couples TRBV5-1 to TRBJ2-7, with D tentatively TRBD2 (7 bases). CDR1 SGHRS and CDR2 YFSETQ come from the germline V gene. This CDR3 region has 13 residues. The V end lost 6 bases, the J end lost 3 bases, and 13 bases lay between the germline ends. The DNA for the CDR3 is TGCGCCAGCAAGGGGGGGGGCAACTACGAGCAGTACTTC. This translates into CASKGGGNYEQYF.

The chain links TRBV13 to TRBJ2-3, with no clear D. The V end lost 4 bases, the J end lost 2 bases, and 7 bases lay between the germline ends. Per the germline V gene, CDR1 is PRHDT and CDR2 is FYEKMQ (reference sequence). The CDR3 is 13 residues long. The CDR3 reads CASSSAHTDTQYF. The DNA for the CDR3 is TGTGCCAGCAGCTCAGCTCACACAGATACGCAGTATTTT.

This clonotype has ten or more counts. The chain employs TRBV10-1 and TRBJ2-1, with 8 bases aligning to TRBD2. Germline CDR1 is WNHNN and CDR2 is SYGVQD (reference sequence). Losses at the gene ends were 1 base for V and 3 bases for J; bases not matched to a gene: 2. The CDR3 runs to 15 residues. CDR3 loop: CASSEFGGDYNEQFF. In DNA form, the CDR3 reads TGCGCCAGCAGTGAGTTCGGGGGGGACTACAATGAGCAGTTCTTC.

This clonotype appeared a few times. This rearrangement joins TRBV5-1 to TRBJ2-1; possibly TRBD1 for D (6 bases). This CDR3 spans 15 amino acids. The germline V gene has CDR1 SGHRS and CDR2 YFSETQ. V was clipped by 4 bases and J by 4 bases, with 15 bases between them. The CDR3 bases are TGCGCCAGCAGCCTGACAGGAAAAATATACAATGAGCAGTTCTTC. Amino acids: CASSLTGKIYNEQFF. The full variable domain, completed using reference TRBV5-1 and TRBJ2-1, is KAGVTQTPRYLIKTRGQQVTLSCSPISGHRSVSWYQQTPGQGLQFLFEYFSETQRNKGNFPGRFSGRQFSNSRSEMNVSTLELGDSALYLCASSLTGKIYNEQFFGPGTRLTVL.